What follows are 28 T cell receptor beta chains derived from one specimen sequenced in a study of CD8+CD57+ T cells in acquired aplastic anemia (dated by TCRdb to 2017 to 2018). The sample was run on an Illumina HiSeq 2000. Genomic DNA was used as template for profiling of TCR beta VDJ combinations and CDR3 sequences. In TCRdb, the public reads were trimmed at Q25 with fastp and aligned with MiXCR, with productive beta chains retained. Here each entry gathers all rows of one CDR3 protein and keeps the most common genes and DNA. Counted in this sample were some 44,000 distinct CDR3 sequences; around 63% of them appeared once. Around a quarter of the sample belongs to the ten largest clones. The material sequenced was sorted CD4+, CD8+, or CD8+CD57+ T cells (not recorded which) from PBMCs. Every receptor here comes from a human donor in good health, serving as a control.

This clonotype was counted ten times or more. The chain is built from TRBV6-6 and TRBJ2-2; TRBD1 matches 7 bases. The V gene end was trimmed by 6 bases and the J gene end by 7 bases; junction bases not matched to a gene: 11. CDR1 is MNHNY and CDR2 is SVGAGI in the germline V gene (reference sequence). This CDR3 is built from 15 residues. The CDR3 DNA follows: TGTGCCAGCAGCTACCCAACAGGGGACATCGGGGAGCTGTTTTTT. Protein: CASSYPTGDIGELFF.

The chain carries TRBV10-3 and TRBJ1-5; the D is unclear. V gave up 3 bases and J gave up 0 bases, with 9 bases separating them. This CDR3 is 15 amino acids long. CDR1 and CDR2 (germline): ENHRY, SYGVKD. DNA of the CDR3: TGTGCCATCAGTGACTCGGTTAATAGCAATCAGCCCCAGCATTTT. This encodes CAISDSVNSNQPQHF.

V and J are TRBV2 and TRBJ2-1; 7 nucleotides align to TRBD1. There are 13 residues in the CDR3. J gave up 8 bases and V 8 bases, and 9 bases lay outside the gene matches. Per germline, CDR1 SNHLY and CDR2 FYNNEI. CDR3 bases: TGTGCCAGCTGTTTTTACAGGGGAGATGAGCAGTTCTTC. Translating gives CASCFYRGDEQFF.

This chain links TRBV6-1 with TRBJ1-2; D remains ambiguous. The CDR3 is 11 residues long. The V gene lost 5 bases and the J gene lost 8 bases, with 9 bases spanning the gap. CDR1 and CDR2 (germline): MNHNS, SASEGT. CDR3 sequence (DNA): TGTGCCAGCAGTAAAGGGAACGGCTACACCTTC. Translating gives CASSKGNGYTF.

The chain uses TRBV12-5 and TRBJ1-4, with 9 bases lining up with TRBD1. With V trimmed by 4 bases and J by 3 bases, 9 bases remained unmatched. Germline CDR1 reads LGHNT; CDR2 reads FRNRAP. The length of the CDR3 is 17 residues. The CDR3, as DNA: TGTGCTAGTGGTTACACAGGGGGCGGGTGGGCTAATGAAAAACTGTTTTTT. Amino acid sequence: CASGYTGGGWANEKLFF. Full variable domain (missing parts from reference TRBV12-5 and TRBJ1-4): DARVTQTPRHKVTEMGQEVTMRCQPILGHNTVFWYRQTMMQGLELLAYFRNRAPLDDSGMPKDRFSAEMPDATLATLKIQPSEPRDSAVYFCASGYTGGGWANEKLFFGSGTQLSVL.

The CDR3 DNA reads TGTGCCAGTCCTACCCCCTACGAGCAGTACTTC. It codes for CASPTPYEQYF. This chain links TRBV2 with TRBJ2-7; unclear D gene. CDR1 and CDR2 (germline): SNHLY, FYNNEI. The length of the CDR3 is 11 residues. The V gene lost 9 bases and the J gene lost 2 bases, with 8 bases spanning the gap.

CDR3 sequence reads: CASSLGTGGVSYNSPLHF. The CDR3 nucleotides are TGCGCCAGCAGCCTAGGGACAGGGGGCGTCTCCTATAATTCACCCCTCCACTTT. V usage is TRBV4-1 and J usage is TRBJ1-6; 12 bases line up with TRBD1. The CDR3 totals 18 residues. Germline loops: CDR1 MGHRA, CDR2 YSYEKL. Germline trimming cut 4 bases from V and 0 bases from J; bases unmatched to any gene: 4.

V and J are TRBV10-3 and TRBJ2-7, with TRBD1 matching 12 bases. In germline, CDR1 is ENHRY, CDR2 SYGVKD. This CDR3 is built from 14 residues. The junction had 7 bases not matched to a gene; V was cut back by 7 bases and J by 6 bases. CDR3 sequence: CAITPGQGAFEQYF. In nucleotides, the CDR3 is TGTGCCATCACCCCGGGACAGGGGGCGTTCGAGCAGTACTTC.

Judged by abundance, this clonotype is medium-sized (0.01 to 0.1%). CDR3: CASSIDRTASYEQYF. CDR3 nucleotide sequence: TGTGCCAGTAGTATTGACCGGACAGCGTCCTACGAGCAGTACTTC. The V and J genes are TRBV19 and TRBJ2-7, with D maybe TRBD1 (6 bases). The CDR3 sequence is 15 residues long. Germline lookup yields CDR1 LNHDA and CDR2 SQIVND (reference sequence). Trimming stripped 3 bases from V and 1 base from J, with 13 bases between. Supplemented by reference TRBV19 and TRBJ2-7, the full variable domain reads DGGITQSPKYLFRKEGQNVTLSCEQNLNHDAMYWYRQDPGQGLRLIYYSQIVNDFQKGDIAEGYSVSREKKESFPLTVTSAQKNPTAFYLCASSIDRTASYEQYFGPGTRLTVT.

This clonotype was counted only a few times. The CDR3 region is CSVERAYTF. In DNA form, the CDR3 reads TGCAGCGTTGAAAGGGCCTACACCTTC. This chain joins TRBV29-1 and TRBJ1-2; no clear D gene. The CDR3 is made up of 9 amino acids. Germline loops: CDR1 SQVTM, CDR2 ANQGSEA. V lost 2 bases to trimming and J lost 10 bases, with 5 bases between them.

This rearrangement joins TRBV10-3 to TRBJ1-4; D uncertain. V gave up 3 bases and J gave up 7 bases, with 9 bases separating them. Germline CDR1 is ENHRY and CDR2 is SYGVKD. CDR3 length: 13 residues. In DNA, the CDR3 is TGTGCCATCAGTGAATCGACGGTTGAAAAACTGTTTTTT. Its protein product is CAISESTVEKLFF.

J is TRBJ2-1 and V is TRBV2, with D perhaps matching TRBD1 or TRBD2 (6 bases each). The CDR3 consists of 14 residues. With 10 bases removed from V and 0 bases from J, the gap between germline ends came to 13 bases. Germline assignment: CDR1 SNHLY and CDR2 FYNNEI. In nucleotides, the CDR3 is TGTGCCACCTCGGGGGCGAGCTCCTACAATGAGCAGTTCTTC. The encoded protein is CATSGASSYNEQFF.

The chain uses TRBV7-6 and TRBJ2-7, with D tentatively TRBD1 or TRBD2 (6 bases each). This CDR3 is built from 13 residues. Germline loops: CDR1 SGHVS, CDR2 FNYEAQ. Trimming took off 0 bases at V and 5 bases at J, with 8 bases between the two ends. The CDR3 DNA is TGTGCCAGCAGCTTAGCGGGGGGCAACGAGCAGTACTTC. It is translated as CASSLAGGNEQYF.

This chain links TRBV19 with TRBJ1-2; no reliable D call. The CDR3 runs to 14 residues. V was trimmed by 3 bases and J by 4 bases, leaving 12 bases between them. CDR1 and CDR2 (germline): LNHDA, SQIVND (reference sequence). CDR3: CASSIGGRPYGYTF. CDR3 nucleotides: TGTGCCAGTAGTATTGGAGGCCGCCCCTATGGCTACACCTTC. Using reference TRBV19 and TRBJ1-2 for the parts outside the CDR3, the full variable domain is DGGITQSPKYLFRKEGQNVTLSCEQNLNHDAMYWYRQDPGQGLRLIYYSQIVNDFQKGDIAEGYSVSREKKESFPLTVTSAQKNPTAFYLCASSIGGRPYGYTFGSGTRLTVV.

This clonotype was observed at least ten times. This chain uses TRBV6-5 with TRBJ2-2; TRBD2 might be the D (5 bases). V gave up 2 bases and J gave up 2 bases, with 15 bases separating them. CDR3 length equals 17 residues. Germline V CDR1 and CDR2: MNHEY, SVGAGI. The CDR3 DNA reads as TGTGCCAGCAGTTACGGTCCGGGCGGGCCAAACACCGGGGAGCTGTTTTTT. This sequence encodes CASSYGPGGPNTGELFF.

This chain links TRBV6-4 with TRBJ2-7, with D perhaps matching TRBD2 (6 bases). The CDR3 runs to 14 residues. Germline CDR1 reads MRHNA; CDR2 reads SNTAGT. The V end lost 5 bases, the J end lost 3 bases, and 14 bases lay between the germline ends. The CDR3 reads CASSPLAGYYEQYF. The CDR3, as DNA: TGTGCCAGCAGTCCTTTGGCGGGGTACTACGAGCAGTACTTC.

In its sample, this clonotype was seen many times. J is TRBJ2-5 and V is TRBV9; the D call may be TRBD1 or TRBD2 (5 bases each). CDR3 length: 13 residues. The V end was cut by 4 bases, the J end by 1 base, with 8 bases between. Germline V lookup: CDR1 SGDLS, CDR2 YYNGEE. CDR3 amino acids: CASSLGGQETQYF. In nucleotides, the CDR3 is TGTGCCAGCAGCCTTGGGGGCCAAGAGACCCAGTACTTC.

V gene TRBV7-9 combines with J gene TRBJ2-7; no clear D. Between the trimmed V and J ends, which lost 4 bases and 3 bases, there was a span of 16 bases. The CDR3 runs to 15 residues. Germline V gives CDR1 SEHNR, CDR2 FQNEAQ (reference sequence). CDR3 residues: CASSSDLVPYYEQYF. The DNA of the CDR3 is TGTGCCAGCAGCTCCGACCTAGTCCCATACTACGAGCAGTACTTC.

The chain links TRBV19 to TRBJ1-2; 10 bases map to TRBD1. CDR1 is LNHDA, CDR2 SQIVND, per germline (reference sequence). The CDR3 extends over 15 amino acids. With V trimmed by 1 base and J by 3 bases, 2 bases remained unmatched. CDR3 amino acids: CASSIGDRGYYGYTF. The CDR3 nucleotides are TGTGCCAGTAGTATAGGGGACAGGGGCTACTATGGCTACACCTTC.

The J gene is TRBJ2-7, the V gene TRBV12-3 or TRBV12-4; the match to TRBD2 covers 9 bases. This CDR3 region has 14 residues. The V and J ends lost 6 bases and 4 bases, in that order; junction bases with no gene match: 7. The CDR3 region is CASSVSGSGYEQYF. CDR3 nucleotide sequence: TGTGCCAGCAGCGTTAGCGGGAGCGGGTACGAGCAGTACTTC.

This chain joins TRBV20-1 and TRBJ1-2; D gene ambiguous. CDR3 length: 13 amino acids. The germline V gene encodes CDR1 DFQATT and CDR2 SNEGSKA (reference sequence). V was clipped by 3 bases and J by 4 bases, with 12 bases between them. This CDR3 reads CSASDGNGYGYTF. DNA for the CDR3: TGCAGTGCTAGTGACGGGAACGGCTATGGCTACACCTTC.

The chain has TRBV4-3 and TRBJ1-6, with TRBD1 matching over 7 bases. CDR1 is LGHNA, CDR2 YSLEER, per germline. This CDR3 spans 14 amino acids. The ends lost 2 bases at V and 6 bases at J; junction bases unmatched: 1. The CDR3 nucleotides read TGCGCCAGCAGCCAATGGGACAGTAATTCACCCCTCCACTTT. Protein product: CASSQWDSNSPLHF.

This rearrangement joins TRBV5-4 to TRBJ2-7; 9 bases match TRBD1. Germline CDR1 is SGHNT and CDR2 is YYREEE (reference sequence). Trimming removed 3 bases from V and 6 bases from J; junction bases left unmatched: 7. This CDR3 contains 14 residues. In nucleotides, the CDR3 is TGTGCCAGCAGCTCGTCACAGGGGGCTGGCGAGCAGTACTTC. Its protein product is CASSSSQGAGEQYF.

This chain links TRBV2 with TRBJ2-5; D is uncertain. Deletions cut 7 bases from V and 2 bases from J, with 5 bases between. The CDR3 loop spans 11 amino acids. Germline V gene sequence: CDR1 SNHLY, CDR2 FYNNEI. CDR3 nucleotides: TGTGCCAGCACCCAGCAAGAGACCCAGTACTTC. This sequence encodes CASTQQETQYF.

The chain is built from TRBV29-1 and TRBJ2-3; 12 bases agree with TRBD2. Germline V lookup: CDR1 SQVTM, CDR2 ANQGSEA. There are 15 residues in the CDR3. With 7 bases clipped from V and 2 bases from J, the junction kept 7 bases outside the gene matches. This chain's CDR3 is CSALAGGPTTDTQYF. Written as DNA, the CDR3 is TGCAGCGCCCTAGCGGGAGGGCCGACCACAGATACGCAGTATTTT.

This clonotype has only one observation. The V call is TRBV29-1, the J call TRBJ1-1; D not certain. This CDR3 is 10 amino acids long. V gave up 7 bases and J gave up 0 bases, with 3 bases separating them. Germline CDR1 and CDR2: SQVTM and ANQGSEA. The DNA of the CDR3 is TGCAGCGCTATGAACACTGAAGCTTTCTTT. Its translation is CSAMNTEAFF.

This clonotype was seen a few times. CDR3 DNA: TGTGCCAGTAGTTTCGGACTTCCCCCAGATACGCAGTATTTT. This encodes CASSFGLPPDTQYF. The V gene is TRBV19, the J gene TRBJ2-3; perhaps TRBD2 as D (5 bases). CDR1 and CDR2 from the germline V gene are LNHDA and SQIVND (reference sequence). The V and J ends lost 5 bases and 4 bases respectively, with 13 bases between them. There are 14 residues in the CDR3. The full variable domain, its missing parts supplied by reference TRBV19 and TRBJ2-3, is DGGITQSPKYLFRKEGQNVTLSCEQNLNHDAMYWYRQDPGQGLRLIYYSQIVNDFQKGDIAEGYSVSREKKESFPLTVTSAQKNPTAFYLCASSFGLPPDTQYFGPGTRLTVL.

The table lists this clonotype with a few counts. The chain employs TRBV20-1 and TRBJ1-1, with D perhaps matching TRBD1 (6 bases). V gave up 5 bases and J gave up 0 bases, with 13 bases separating them. Germline loops: CDR1 DFQATT, CDR2 SNEGSKA (reference sequence). The CDR3 is made up of 14 amino acids. The CDR3 reads CSAPVQGLNTEAFF. CDR3 bases: TGCAGTGCTCCCGTACAGGGATTGAACACTGAAGCTTTCTTT.